This T cell receptor beta chain was sequenced during a study of breast tumors, draining lymph nodes, adjacent tissues. This clonotype was recorded many times. As yet, its antigen is unknown. MiXCR was run by TCRdb on the multiplex PCR reads, yielding one entry per CDR3 protein. The sample holds approximately 63,000 distinct CDR3 sequences; around 60% are singletons and the top ten take roughly a fifth. Study observations and caveats: Findings are consistent with lymph node origin and intratumoral expansion of most tumor T cells. Tumor and nontumor repertoires were significantly more similar in luminal-like than in basal-like breast cancer. Compared with lymph nodes, tumors were less diverse; compared with nontumor tissue, more.

Sequences were obtained from breast tumor tissue. The source is a female donor with breast cancer. Some clones in this sample may be carry-over from other donors' samples.

In DNA form, the CDR3 reads TGTGCCAGCAGCCAACTCAATGAGCAGTTCTTC. Protein product: CASSQLNEQFF. This sequence joins TRBV11-2 and TRBJ2-1, with unresolved D. The CDR3 loop spans 11 amino acids. Per germline, CDR1 SGHAT and CDR2 FQNNGV. Trimming stripped 5 bases from V and 6 bases from J, with 5 bases between.